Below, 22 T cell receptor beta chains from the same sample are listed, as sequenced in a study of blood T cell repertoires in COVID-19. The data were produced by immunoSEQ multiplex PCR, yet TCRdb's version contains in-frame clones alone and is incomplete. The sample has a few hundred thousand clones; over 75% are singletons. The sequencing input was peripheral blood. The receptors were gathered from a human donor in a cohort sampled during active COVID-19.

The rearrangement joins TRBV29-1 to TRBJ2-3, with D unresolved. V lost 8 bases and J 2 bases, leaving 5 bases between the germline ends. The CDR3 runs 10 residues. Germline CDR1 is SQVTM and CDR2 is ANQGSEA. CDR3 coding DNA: TGCAGCACTCTCACAGATACGCAGTATTTT. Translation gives CSTLTDTQYF.

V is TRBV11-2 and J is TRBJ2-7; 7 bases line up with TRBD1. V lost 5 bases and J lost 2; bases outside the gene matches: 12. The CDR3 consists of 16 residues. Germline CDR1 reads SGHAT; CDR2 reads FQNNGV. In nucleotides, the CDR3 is TGTGCCAGCAGCCTACGAGGGGGCCGACTTACCTACGAGCAGTACTTC. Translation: CASSLRGGRLTYEQYF.

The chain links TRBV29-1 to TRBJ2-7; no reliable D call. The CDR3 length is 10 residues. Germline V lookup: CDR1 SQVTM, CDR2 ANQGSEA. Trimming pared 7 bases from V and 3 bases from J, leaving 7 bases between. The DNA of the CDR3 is TGCAGCGCTCGAGACTACGAGCAGTACTTC. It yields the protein CSARDYEQYF.

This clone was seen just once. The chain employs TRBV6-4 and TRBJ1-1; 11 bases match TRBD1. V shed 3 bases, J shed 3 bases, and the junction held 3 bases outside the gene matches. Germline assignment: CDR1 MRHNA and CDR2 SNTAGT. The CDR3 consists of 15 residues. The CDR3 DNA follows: TGTGCCAGCAGTGAATTGGGACAGGGGGACACTGAAGCTTTCTTT. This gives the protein CASSELGQGDTEAFF.

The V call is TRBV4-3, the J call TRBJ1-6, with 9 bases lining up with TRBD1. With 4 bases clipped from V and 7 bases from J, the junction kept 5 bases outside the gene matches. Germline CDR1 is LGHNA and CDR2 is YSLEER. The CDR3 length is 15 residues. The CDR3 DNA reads TGCGCCAGCAGCCCTGGACAGGGGAGGAATTCACCCCTCCACTTT. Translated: CASSPGQGRNSPLHF.

The CDR3 region has the DNA TGTGCCAGCAGTAAGGGACAGGCGGCTACTGAAGCTTTCTTT. Protein sequence: CASSKGQAATEAFF. This chain links TRBV2 with TRBJ1-1; 8 positions agree with TRBD1. CDR1 SNHLY and CDR2 FYNNEI come from the germline V gene. The CDR3 loop spans 14 amino acids. With V trimmed by 5 bases and J by 5 bases, 7 bases remained unmatched.

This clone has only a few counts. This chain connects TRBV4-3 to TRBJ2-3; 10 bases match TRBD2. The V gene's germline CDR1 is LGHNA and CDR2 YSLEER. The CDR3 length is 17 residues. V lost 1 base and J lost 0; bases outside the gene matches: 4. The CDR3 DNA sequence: TGCGCCAGCAGCCAAGGACTAGCGGGTCTGAGCACAGATACGCAGTATTTT. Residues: CASSQGLAGLSTDTQYF.

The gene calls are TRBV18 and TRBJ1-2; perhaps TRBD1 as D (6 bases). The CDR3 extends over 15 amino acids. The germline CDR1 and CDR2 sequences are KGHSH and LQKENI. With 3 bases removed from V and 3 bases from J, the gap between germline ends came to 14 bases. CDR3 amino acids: CASSPRLSGDYGYTF. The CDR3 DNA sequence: TGTGCCAGCTCACCCCGGTTATCAGGGGACTATGGCTACACCTTC.

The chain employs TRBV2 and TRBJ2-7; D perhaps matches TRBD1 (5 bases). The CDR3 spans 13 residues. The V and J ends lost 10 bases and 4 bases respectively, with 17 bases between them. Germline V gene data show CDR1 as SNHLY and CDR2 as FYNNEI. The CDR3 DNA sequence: TGTGCCACCACACCAGGGCGAAATTACGAGCAGTACTTC. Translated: CATTPGRNYEQYF.

CDR3 coding DNA: TGTGCCAGCTCACCCGTCCGCCGGGAGCGGGAGGGGAGCAACGTCGCCTACAATGAGCAGTTCTTC. This sequence encodes CASSPVRREREGSNVAYNEQFF. This sequence joins TRBV18 and TRBJ2-1; 10 nucleotides agree with TRBD2. Germline CDR1 and CDR2: KGHSH and LQKENI. Trimming at V came to 3 bases and at J to 2 bases, leaving 22 bases not matched to a gene. The CDR3 is 22 amino acids.

The CDR3 loop reads CASSPRGGLYEQYF. CDR3 nucleotide sequence: TGTGCCAGCTCACCACGGGGGGGTCTCTACGAGCAGTACTTC. This chain joins TRBV18 and TRBJ2-7; 7 positions agree with TRBD2. The CDR3 has 14 residues. The germline CDR1 and CDR2 sequences are KGHSH and LQKENI. The J segment lost 3 bases and the V segment lost 1 base, leaving 3 bases of the junction unmatched.

CDR3 amino acids: CASRGQGAMTDTQYF. The DNA of the CDR3 is TGCGCCAGCAGGGGGCAGGGGGCGATGACAGATACGCAGTATTTT. The chain uses TRBV5-1 and TRBJ2-3, with TRBD1 matching 8 bases. CDR1 is SGHRS, CDR2 YFSETQ, per germline. Trimming cost V 5 bases and J 3 bases; bases outside gene matches: 8. This CDR3 is 15 amino acids long.

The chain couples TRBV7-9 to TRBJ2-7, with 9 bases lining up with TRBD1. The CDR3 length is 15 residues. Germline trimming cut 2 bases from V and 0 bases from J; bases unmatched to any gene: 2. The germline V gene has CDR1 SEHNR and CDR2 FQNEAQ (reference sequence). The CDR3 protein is CASSLKGQGSYEQYF. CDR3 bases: TGTGCCAGCAGCTTAAAGGGACAGGGCTCCTACGAGCAGTACTTC.

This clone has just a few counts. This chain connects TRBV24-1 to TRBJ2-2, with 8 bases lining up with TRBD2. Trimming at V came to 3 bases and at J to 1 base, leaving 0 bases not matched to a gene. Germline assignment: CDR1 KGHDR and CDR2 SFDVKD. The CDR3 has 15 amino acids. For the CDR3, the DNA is TGTGCCACCAGTGATCTAGCGGGGAACACCGGGGAGCTGTTTTTT. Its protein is CATSDLAGNTGELFF.

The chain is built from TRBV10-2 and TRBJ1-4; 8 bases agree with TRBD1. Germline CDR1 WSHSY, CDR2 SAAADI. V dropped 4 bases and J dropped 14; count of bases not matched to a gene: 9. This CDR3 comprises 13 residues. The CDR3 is CASSGDRRKTLFF. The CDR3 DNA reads TGCGCCAGCAGTGGGGACAGGCGAAAAACCCTGTTTTTT.

CDR3 loop: CASSERNTQYF. In nucleotides, the CDR3 is TGCGCCAGCAGCGAGCGTAATACGCAGTATTTT. The chain joins TRBV10-2 to TRBJ2-3; D gene unclear. Germline CDR1 WSHSY, CDR2 SAAADI. The V gene lost 6 bases and the J gene lost 7 bases, with 8 bases spanning the gap. The CDR3 covers 11 residues.

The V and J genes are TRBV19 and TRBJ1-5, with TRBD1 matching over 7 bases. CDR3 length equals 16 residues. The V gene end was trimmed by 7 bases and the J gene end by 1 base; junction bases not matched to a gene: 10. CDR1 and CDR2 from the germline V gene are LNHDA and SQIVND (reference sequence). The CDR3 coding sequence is TGTGCCAGTACCCCCGAGGGACAGAGAAGCAATCAGCCCCAGCATTTT. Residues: CASTPEGQRSNQPQHF.

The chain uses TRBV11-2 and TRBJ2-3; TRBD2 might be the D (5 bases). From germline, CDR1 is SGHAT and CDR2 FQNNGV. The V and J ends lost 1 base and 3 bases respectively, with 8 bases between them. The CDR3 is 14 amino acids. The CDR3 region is CASSLVRTTDTQYF. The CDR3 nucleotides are TGTGCCAGCAGCTTAGTACGGACTACAGATACGCAGTATTTT.

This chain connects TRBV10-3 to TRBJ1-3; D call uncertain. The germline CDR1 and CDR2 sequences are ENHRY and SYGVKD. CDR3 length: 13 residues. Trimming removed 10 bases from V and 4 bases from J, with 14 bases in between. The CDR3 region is CATSAALGNTIYF. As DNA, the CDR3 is TGTGCCACATCCGCGGCATTGGGAAACACCATATATTTT.

Here the CDR3 reads CASSRGGSGTDTQYF. The CDR3 DNA reads as TGTGCCAGCAGCCGCGGGGGGTCTGGCACAGATACGCAGTATTTT. This rearrangement joins TRBV4-2 to TRBJ2-3; 8 nucleotides match TRBD2. This CDR3 spans 15 amino acids. V dropped 4 bases and J dropped 1; count of bases not matched to a gene: 4. Germline values: CDR1 LGHNA, CDR2 YNFKEQ.

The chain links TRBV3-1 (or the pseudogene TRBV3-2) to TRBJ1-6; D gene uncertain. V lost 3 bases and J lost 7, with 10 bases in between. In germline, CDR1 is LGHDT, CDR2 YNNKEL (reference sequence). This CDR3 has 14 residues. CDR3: CASSHTGPNSPLHF. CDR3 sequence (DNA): TGTGCCAGCAGCCATACTGGTCCGAATTCACCCCTCCACTTT.

The DNA of the CDR3 is TGTGCCAGCAGTGCAGGGGCCCATCAGCCCCAGCATTTT. Protein sequence: CASSAGAHQPQHF. The chain has TRBV25-1 and TRBJ1-5, with D perhaps matching TRBD1 (6 bases). The CDR3 extends over 13 amino acids. CDR1 is MGHDK and CDR2 is SYGVNS in the germline V gene. V lost 4 bases, J lost 5 bases, and 9 bases lay in between.